A single sample gave rise to the 14 T cell receptor beta chains below, sequenced in a study of identical twins. Each CDR3 protein gets one entry after TCRdb re-called the 5' RACE reads with MiXCR. The data show hundreds of thousands of distinct CDR3 sequences, around a sixth seen once. These data also formed part of another study, on T cells expressing NK-cell markers.

The sample was PBMCs. The receptors were gathered from a woman between 18 and 29 years old in good health.

This clonotype has a single count. The chain carries TRBV7-9 and TRBJ2-3, with D tentatively TRBD2 (6 bases). This CDR3 contains 14 residues. The germline CDR1 and CDR2 sequences are SEHNR and FQNEAQ (reference sequence). Trimming removed 4 bases at V and 4 bases at J, with 12 bases between. CDR3 in amino acids: CASSSLTRSDTQYF. In nucleotides, the CDR3 is TGTGCCAGCAGCTCCCTGACTAGATCAGATACGCAGTATTTT. Drawing the rest from reference TRBV7-9 and TRBJ2-3, the complete variable domain is DTGVSQNPRHKITKRGQNVTFRCDPISEHNRLYWYRQTLGQGPEFLTYFQNEAQLEKSRLLSDRFSAERPKGSFSTLEIQRTEQGDSAMYLCASSSLTRSDTQYFGPGTRLTVL.

In this sample, this clonotype turned up many times. This chain connects TRBV12-3 or TRBV12-4 to TRBJ1-2; D ambiguous. The length of the CDR3 is 16 residues. V was cut by 4 bases and J by 0 bases, with 15 bases left in between. The CDR3 DNA reads as TGTGCCAGCAGTTCAGTCCGGGGAAAAACTAACTATGGCTACACCTTC. It translates to CASSSVRGKTNYGYTF.

The chain links TRBV20-1 to TRBJ1-1; 7 bases match TRBD1. The CDR3 extends over 13 amino acids. Germline CDR1 is DFQATT and CDR2 is SNEGSKA (reference sequence). The ends lost 5 bases at V and 6 bases at J; junction bases unmatched: 9. The CDR3 DNA sequence: TGCAGTGCTTATAAACAGGGGAGGGCTGAAGCTTTCTTT. Translation: CSAYKQGRAEAFF.

This clonotype turned up a few times. The chain has TRBV5-6 and TRBJ2-1, with 8 bases that match TRBD1. V gave up 7 bases and J gave up 6 bases; unmatched junction bases: 12. The CDR3 is 15 amino acids. Germline CDR1 reads SGHDT; CDR2 reads YYEEEE. CDR3 region: CASGLLDRDTNEQFF. The CDR3 nucleotides are TGTGCCAGCGGTTTGCTGGACAGGGATACCAATGAGCAGTTCTTC.

The chain couples TRBV14 to TRBJ2-3; 10 bases line up with TRBD2. After removal of 4 bases from V and 6 bases from J, the junction contained 10 bases not matched to a gene. The CDR3 runs 16 residues. Germline assignment: CDR1 SGHDN and CDR2 FVKESK. Written as DNA, the CDR3 is TGTGCCAGCAGCCCCCGTATGAGCGGGGGGGCGGATACGCAGTATTTT. Translating gives CASSPRMSGGADTQYF.

This chain uses TRBV6-2 or TRBV6-3 with TRBJ2-1, with TRBD2 identical over 12 bases. CDR1 and CDR2 from the germline V gene are MNHEY and SVGEGT. This CDR3 comprises 15 residues. The junction had 8 bases not matched to a gene; V was cut back by 6 bases and J by 8 bases. The CDR3 coding sequence is TGTGCCAGCAGATACACTAGCGGGGGGCCCGATGAGCAGTTCTTC. Its protein is CASRYTSGGPDEQFF.

This clonotype was recorded many times. J is TRBJ1-5 and V is TRBV12-3 or TRBV12-4; 9 bases line up with TRBD1. CDR3 size: 13 residues. The junction had 3 bases not matched to a gene; V was cut back by 5 bases and J by 7 bases. CDR3 coding DNA: TGTGCCAGCAGTCCAGGACAGGGGCAGCCCCAGCATTTT. Protein sequence: CASSPGQGQPQHF.

The chain joins TRBV20-1 to TRBJ2-7; D unclear. The CDR3 is 14 amino acids. The V end was cut by 0 bases, the J end by 3 bases, with 12 bases between. Germline V lookup: CDR1 DFQATT, CDR2 SNEGSKA (reference sequence). The CDR3 region is CSARDNRLNYEQYF. DNA of the CDR3: TGCAGTGCTAGAGATAATCGACTGAACTACGAGCAGTACTTC.

The chain employs TRBV18 and TRBJ2-1; D is tentatively TRBD1 or TRBD2 (5 bases each). Germline CDR1 KGHSH, CDR2 LQKENI. Trimming removed 7 bases at V and 5 bases at J, with 15 bases between. CDR3 size: 14 residues. The CDR3: CASFWGFRDNEQFF. The CDR3 DNA reads as TGTGCCAGCTTCTGGGGGTTCCGGGACAATGAGCAGTTCTTC.

This chain joins TRBV9 and TRBJ1-6; the D is unclear. The CDR3 contains 13 residues. The germline V and J ends were trimmed by 0 bases and 8 bases, with 6 bases remaining between them. In germline, CDR1 is SGDLS, CDR2 YYNGEE. The DNA for the CDR3 is TGTGCCAGCAGCGTAGAAGGCTATTCACCCCTCCACTTT. Amino acids: CASSVEGYSPLHF.

A few counts support this clonotype. The J gene is TRBJ1-1, the V gene TRBV6-2 or TRBV6-3; tentative D call: TRBD1 (6 bases). Germline CDR1 is MNHEY and CDR2 is SVGEGT. CDR3 length: 14 amino acids. With 6 bases removed from V and 5 bases from J, the gap between germline ends came to 16 bases. The CDR3 DNA sequence: TGTGCCAGCAGATGGGACACTGCGAGGACTGAAGCTTTCTTT. Its protein product is CASRWDTARTEAFF.

In regard to this clonotype: One junction end does not reproduce the germline sequence, and a read error may be involved. The V gene is TRBV7-2, the J gene TRBJ1-2; the D is unclear. The CDR3 consists of 12 residues. Looked up from germline, CDR1 is SGHTA and CDR2 is FQGNSA. CDR3 loop: CASSLWTDGYSF. For the CDR3, the DNA is TGTGCCAGCAGCCTATGGACGGATGGCTACTCCTTC.

There are a few counts of this clonotype. V usage is TRBV5-1 and J usage is TRBJ2-1; 11 bases are shared with TRBD2. Germline V gene lookup returns CDR1 SGHRS and CDR2 YFSETQ. V gave up 3 bases and J gave up 10 bases; unmatched junction bases: 6. The CDR3 is 14 residues long. The CDR3 is CASSSGTSGREQFF. The DNA for the CDR3 is TGCGCCAGCAGCTCCGGGACTAGCGGTCGGGAGCAGTTCTTC. The complete variable domain, with remaining parts taken from reference TRBV5-1 and TRBJ2-1, reads KAGVTQTPRYLIKTRGQQVTLSCSPISGHRSVSWYQQTPGQGLQFLFEYFSETQRNKGNFPGRFSGRQFSNSRSEMNVSTLELGDSALYLCASSSGTSGREQFFGPGTRLTVL.

The chain joins TRBV10-3 to TRBJ1-2; D call uncertain. The CDR3 has 14 residues. V was cut by 3 bases and J by 0 bases, with 8 bases left in between. Germline V gene data show CDR1 as ENHRY and CDR2 as SYGVKD. CDR3 residues: CAISDSGANYGYTF. Here the CDR3 DNA reads TGTGCCATCAGTGACTCCGGTGCTAACTATGGCTACACCTTC.